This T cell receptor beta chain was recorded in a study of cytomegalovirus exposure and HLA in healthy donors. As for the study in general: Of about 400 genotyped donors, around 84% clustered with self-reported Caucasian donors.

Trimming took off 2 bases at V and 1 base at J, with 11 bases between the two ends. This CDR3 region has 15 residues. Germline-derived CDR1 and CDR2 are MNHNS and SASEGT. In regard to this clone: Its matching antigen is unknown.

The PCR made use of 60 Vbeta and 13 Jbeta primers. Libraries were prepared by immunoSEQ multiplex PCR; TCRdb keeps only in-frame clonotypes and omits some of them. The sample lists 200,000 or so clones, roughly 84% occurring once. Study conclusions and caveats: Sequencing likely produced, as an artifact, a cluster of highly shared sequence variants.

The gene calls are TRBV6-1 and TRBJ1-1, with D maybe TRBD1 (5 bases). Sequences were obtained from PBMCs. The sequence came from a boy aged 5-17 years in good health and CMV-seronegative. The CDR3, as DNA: TGTGCCAGCAGTGAAATGGAGGGGCAGAACACTGAAGCTTTCTTT. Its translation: CASSEMEGQNTEAFF.